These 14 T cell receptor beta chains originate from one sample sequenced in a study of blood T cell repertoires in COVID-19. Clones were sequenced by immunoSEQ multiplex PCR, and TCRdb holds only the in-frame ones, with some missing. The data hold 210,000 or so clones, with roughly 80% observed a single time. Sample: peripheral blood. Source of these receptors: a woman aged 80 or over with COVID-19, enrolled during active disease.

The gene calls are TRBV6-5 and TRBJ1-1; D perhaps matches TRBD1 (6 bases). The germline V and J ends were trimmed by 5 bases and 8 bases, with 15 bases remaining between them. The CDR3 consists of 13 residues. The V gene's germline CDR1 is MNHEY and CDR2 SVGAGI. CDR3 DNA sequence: TGTGCCAGCAGTCCAGGGGTTGTAGGCGAAGCTTTCTTT. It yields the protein CASSPGVVGEAFF.

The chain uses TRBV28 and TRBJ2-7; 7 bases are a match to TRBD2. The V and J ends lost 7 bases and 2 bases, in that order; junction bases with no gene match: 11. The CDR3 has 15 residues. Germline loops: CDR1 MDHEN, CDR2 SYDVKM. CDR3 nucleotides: TGTGCCAGCACCCCGGGGGGTCCGACTACCTACGAGCAGTACTTC. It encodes CASTPGGPTTYEQYF.

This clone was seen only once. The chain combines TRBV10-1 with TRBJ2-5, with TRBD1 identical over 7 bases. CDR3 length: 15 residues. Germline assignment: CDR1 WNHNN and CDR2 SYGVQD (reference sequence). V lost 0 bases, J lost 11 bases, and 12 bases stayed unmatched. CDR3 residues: CASSESGTADKFQYF. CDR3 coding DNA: TGCGCCAGCAGTGAGTCCGGGACAGCCGACAAATTTCAGTACTTC.

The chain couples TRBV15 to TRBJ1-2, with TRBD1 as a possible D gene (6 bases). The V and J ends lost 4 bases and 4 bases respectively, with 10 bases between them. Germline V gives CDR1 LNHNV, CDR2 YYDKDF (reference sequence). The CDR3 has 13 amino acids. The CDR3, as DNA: TGTGCCACCAGCAACGACAGGAGCTATGGCTACACCTTC. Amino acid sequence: CATSNDRSYGYTF.

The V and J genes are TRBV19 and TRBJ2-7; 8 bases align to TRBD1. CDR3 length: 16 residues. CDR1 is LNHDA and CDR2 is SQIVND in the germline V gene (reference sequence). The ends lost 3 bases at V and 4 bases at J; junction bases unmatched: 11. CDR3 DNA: TGTGCCAGTAGTATTTGGTTCCCGGGACAGGAGTACGAGCAGTACTTC. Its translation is CASSIWFPGQEYEQYF.

This CDR3 is CASSPRANRGGEQYF. In DNA, the CDR3 is TGCGCCAGCAGTCCCCGGGCCAACCGGGGAGGAGAGCAGTACTTC. The J gene is TRBJ2-7, the V gene TRBV23-1; D possibly corresponds to TRBD2 (6 bases). TRBV23-1 is an open reading frame whose function is uncertain. Trimming took 4 bases from V and 7 from J, leaving 20 bases between them. There are 15 residues in the CDR3.

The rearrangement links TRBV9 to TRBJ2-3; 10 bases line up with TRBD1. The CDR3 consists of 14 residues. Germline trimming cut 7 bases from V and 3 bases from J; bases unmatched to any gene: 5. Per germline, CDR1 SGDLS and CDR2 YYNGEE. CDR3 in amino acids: CASGGTGATDTQYF. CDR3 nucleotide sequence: TGTGCCAGCGGAGGGACAGGGGCGACAGATACGCAGTATTTT.

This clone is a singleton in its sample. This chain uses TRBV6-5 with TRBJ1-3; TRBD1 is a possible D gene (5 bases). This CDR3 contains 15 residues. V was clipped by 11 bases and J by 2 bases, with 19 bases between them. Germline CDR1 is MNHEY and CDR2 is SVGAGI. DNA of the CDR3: TGTGCCTCCAAAGGAGGGGTTGGGGCTGGAAACACCATATATTTT. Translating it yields CASKGGVGAGNTIYF.

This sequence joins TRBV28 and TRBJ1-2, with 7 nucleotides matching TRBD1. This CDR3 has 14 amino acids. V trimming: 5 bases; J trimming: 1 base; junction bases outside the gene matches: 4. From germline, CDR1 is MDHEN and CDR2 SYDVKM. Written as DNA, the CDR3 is TGTGCCAGCAGTGTCTCAGGGGGTAACTATGGCTACACCTTC. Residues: CASSVSGGNYGYTF.

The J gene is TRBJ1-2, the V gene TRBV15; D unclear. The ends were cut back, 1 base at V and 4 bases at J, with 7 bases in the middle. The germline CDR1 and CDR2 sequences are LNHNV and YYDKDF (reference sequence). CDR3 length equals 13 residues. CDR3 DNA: TGTGCCACCAGCAGAGCGACAAGCTATGGCTACACCTTC. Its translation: CATSRATSYGYTF.

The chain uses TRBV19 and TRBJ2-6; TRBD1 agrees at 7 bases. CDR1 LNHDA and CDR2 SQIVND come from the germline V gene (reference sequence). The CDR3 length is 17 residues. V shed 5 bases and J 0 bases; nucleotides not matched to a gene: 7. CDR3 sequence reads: CASSPGQLISGANVLTF. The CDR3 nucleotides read TGTGCCAGTAGTCCGGGACAGTTAATCTCTGGGGCCAACGTCCTGACTTTC. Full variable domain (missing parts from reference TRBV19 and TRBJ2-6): DGGITQSPKYLFRKEGQNVTLSCEQNLNHDAMYWYRQDPGQGLRLIYYSQIVNDFQKGDIAEGYSVSREKKESFPLTVTSAQKNPTAFYLCASSPGQLISGANVLTFGAGSRLTVL.

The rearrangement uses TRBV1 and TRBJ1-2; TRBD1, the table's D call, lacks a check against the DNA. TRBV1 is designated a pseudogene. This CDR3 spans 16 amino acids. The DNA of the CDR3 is TGCACCAGCAGCCAAGATGTACCAGGGGGTTACTATGGCTACACCTTC. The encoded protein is CTSSQDVPGGYYGYTF.

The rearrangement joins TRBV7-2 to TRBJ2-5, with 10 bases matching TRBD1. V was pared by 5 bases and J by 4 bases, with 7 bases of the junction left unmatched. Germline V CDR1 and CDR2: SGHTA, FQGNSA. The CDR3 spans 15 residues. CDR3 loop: CASSTDRGRPETQYF. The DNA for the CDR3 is TGTGCCAGCAGCACCGACAGGGGGCGGCCAGAGACCCAGTACTTC.

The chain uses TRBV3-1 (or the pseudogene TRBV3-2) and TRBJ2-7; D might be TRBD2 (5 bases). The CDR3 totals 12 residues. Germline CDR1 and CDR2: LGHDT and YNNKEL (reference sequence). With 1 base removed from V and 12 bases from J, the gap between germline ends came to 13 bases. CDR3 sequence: CASSQVGAQRYF. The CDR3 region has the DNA TGTGCCAGCAGCCAAGTGGGAGCCCAACGGTACTTC.